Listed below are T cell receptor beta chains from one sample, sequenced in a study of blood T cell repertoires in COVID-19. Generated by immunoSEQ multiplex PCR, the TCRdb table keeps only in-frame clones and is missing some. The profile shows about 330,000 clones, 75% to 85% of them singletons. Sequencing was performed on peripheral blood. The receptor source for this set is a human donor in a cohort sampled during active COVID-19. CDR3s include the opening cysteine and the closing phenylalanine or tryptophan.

CDR3 protein: CASSLAAGNYGYTF
J gene: TRBJ1-2
V gene: TRBV7-2

CDR3 protein: CASTMQGQSGYTF
J gene: TRBJ1-2
V gene: TRBV6-5

CDR3 protein: CASSQVRGNSGNTIYF
J gene: TRBJ1-3
V gene: TRBV3-1/TRBV3-2

CDR3 protein: CASSSGQGYTGELFF
J gene: TRBJ2-2
V gene: TRBV7-9

CDR3 protein: CAWSVRGWASNQPQHF
J gene: TRBJ1-5
V gene: TRBV30

CDR3 protein: CASSLDLAGGFGQYF
J gene: TRBJ2-7
V gene: TRBV5-1

CDR3 protein: CATSLTTGPGKNEQFF
J gene: TRBJ2-1
V gene: TRBV15

CDR3 protein: CASSIGLYNEQFF
J gene: TRBJ2-1
V gene: TRBV19

CDR3 protein: CASSQGRDLGEAFF
J gene: TRBJ1-1
V gene: TRBV14

CDR3 protein: CASSTHLTGIQHF
J gene: TRBJ1-5
V gene: TRBV7-2

CDR3 protein: CASSLIGTGPGYTF
J gene: TRBJ1-2
V gene: TRBV7-3

CDR3 protein: CASSVETGSSYNEQFF
J gene: TRBJ2-1
V gene: TRBV9

CDR3 protein: CASSFSPTGGVITDTQYF
J gene: TRBJ2-3
V gene: TRBV5-1

CDR3 protein: CSAFPGQGQKLFF
J gene: TRBJ1-4
V gene: TRBV29-1

CDR3 protein: CSVRDRANSPLHF
J gene: TRBJ1-6
V gene: TRBV29-1

CDR3 protein: CASSQDSNYGYTF
J gene: TRBJ1-2
V gene: TRBV3-1/TRBV3-2

CDR3 protein: CASRKTLSSYEQYF
J gene: TRBJ2-7
V gene: TRBV3-1/TRBV3-2

CDR3 protein: CASSEMTGLNYGYTF
J gene: TRBJ1-2
V gene: TRBV6-1

CDR3 protein: CASSEPDRTSFDEQFF
J gene: TRBJ2-1
V gene: TRBV10-2

CDR3 protein: CASSPWEGRALF
J gene: TRBJ2-1
V gene: TRBV3-1/TRBV3-2

CDR3 protein: CATNPGGLVSGQPQHF
J gene: TRBJ1-5
V gene: TRBV15

CDR3 protein: CASSPTGVAAEAFF
J gene: TRBJ1-1
V gene: TRBV6-5

CDR3 protein: CASSWDSLMNTEAFF
J gene: TRBJ1-1
V gene: TRBV5-1

CDR3 protein: CATSREGVTEAFF
J gene: TRBJ1-1
V gene: TRBV6-5

CDR3 protein: CASSITKFSGEQYF
J gene: TRBJ2-3
V gene: TRBV19

CDR3 protein: CASSLATELSNQPQHF
J gene: TRBJ1-5
V gene: TRBV5-6

CDR3 protein: CASSLAGWDRGIPYEQYF
J gene: TRBJ2-7
V gene: TRBV5-1

CDR3 protein: CASSPLYHSSGANVLTF
J gene: TRBJ2-6
V gene: TRBV11-2

CDR3 protein: CASSLQLGQGNQPQHF
J gene: TRBJ1-5
V gene: TRBV7-8

CDR3 protein: CASSVVSTDTEAFF
J gene: TRBJ1-1
V gene: TRBV9

CDR3 protein: CASSYVRGLNQPQHF
J gene: TRBJ1-5
V gene: TRBV6-5

CDR3 protein: CASSKTSGGPFF
J gene: TRBJ2-1
V gene: TRBV12-3/TRBV12-4

CDR3 protein: CASSLGAGSGELFF
J gene: TRBJ2-2
V gene: TRBV5-1

CDR3 protein: CASSLGQGAGELFF
J gene: TRBJ2-2
V gene: TRBV5-1

CDR3 protein: CASSYGRSSSGNTIYF
J gene: TRBJ1-3
V gene: TRBV6-5

CDR3 protein: CASGPGTGNTGELFF
J gene: TRBJ2-2
V gene: TRBV12-5

CDR3 protein: CASSEPRGSNEKLFF
J gene: TRBJ1-4
V gene: TRBV25-1

CDR3 protein: CASSLQWGGETEQYF
J gene: TRBJ2-7
V gene: TRBV5-4

CDR3 protein: CASSLSPGQGIVDTIYF
J gene: TRBJ1-3
V gene: TRBV4-1

CDR3 protein: CASSEGAENTEAFF
J gene: TRBJ1-1
V gene: TRBV9

CDR3 protein: CASSLGGAGFSAKNIQYF
J gene: TRBJ2-4
V gene: TRBV2

CDR3 protein: CATRGDEGYTF
J gene: TRBJ1-2
V gene: TRBV24-1

CDR3 protein: CASSATGSVNTEAFF
J gene: TRBJ1-1
V gene: TRBV11-3

CDR3 protein: CASSLLAGGSVNEQFF
J gene: TRBJ2-1
V gene: TRBV7-3

CDR3 protein: CASSQASSSYEQYF
J gene: TRBJ2-7
V gene: TRBV4-2

CDR3 protein: CASSVEGANQPQHF
J gene: TRBJ1-5
V gene: TRBV2

CDR3 protein: CASTSGTANSPLHF
J gene: TRBJ1-6
V gene: TRBV6-6

CDR3 protein: CSARDAVTNTF
J gene: TRBJ1-2
V gene: TRBV20-1

CDR3 protein: CASSLARQPRDTEAFF
J gene: TRBJ1-1
V gene: TRBV5-1

CDR3 protein: CASSRRDSRSGNTIYF
J gene: TRBJ1-3
V gene: TRBV9

CDR3 protein: CASSQDRGQVVTQYF
J gene: TRBJ2-5
V gene: TRBV3-1/TRBV3-2

CDR3 protein: CASSYTQVWGYTF
J gene: TRBJ1-2
V gene: TRBV6-5

CDR3 protein: CASSFSVYYEQYF
J gene: TRBJ2-7
V gene: TRBV12-3/TRBV12-4